Below, 22 T cell receptor beta chains from the same sample are listed, as sequenced in a study of read filtering for tumor transcriptome and immune sequencing. The library was built from about 400 ng RNA with molecular barcoded adaptors for alpha/delta and beta/gamma chains. TCRdb redid the calling of the reads with MiXCR, one entry per CDR3 protein. The sample has some 48,000 distinct CDR3 sequences, roughly 19% seen once; the top ten hold 15% to 17%. Sequencing used a population of CD138-negative cells sorted from bone marrow. The receptors derive from a donor at least 40 years old with multiple myeloma.

This clonotype was counted at least ten times. This chain links TRBV19 with TRBJ1-1; D possibly corresponds to TRBD1 (5 bases). This CDR3 is built from 15 residues. Trimming left V 1 base short and J 2 bases short, with 11 bases between. CDR1 is LNHDA, CDR2 SQIVND, per germline (reference sequence). CDR3 sequence: CASSIAHRPNTEAFF. The CDR3 DNA is TGTGCCAGTAGTATAGCCCACAGGCCCAACACTGAAGCTTTCTTT.

The chain links TRBV29-1 to TRBJ2-1, with no clear D. The V end was cut by 3 bases, the J end by 5 bases, with 11 bases between. Germline V lookup: CDR1 SQVTM, CDR2 ANQGSEA. This CDR3 contains 13 residues. CDR3 in amino acids: CSVDGPTNNEQFF. The DNA of the CDR3 is TGCAGCGTTGATGGACCAACTAACAATGAGCAGTTCTTC.

About this clonotype itself: One end of the junction is discordant with germline, which a read error may explain. The V call is TRBV7-3, the J call TRBJ2-1; 7 bases are shared with TRBD1. The germline CDR1 and CDR2 sequences are SGHTA and FQGTGA. This CDR3 is 15 amino acids long. The CDR3 region has the DNA TGTGCCGGCAGCTTAAGTTTGGGACAGAACAATGAGCAGTTCTTC. Its translation is CAGSLSLGQNNEQFF.

J is TRBJ2-5 and V is TRBV6-2 or TRBV6-3; a weak D match, TRBD1 (6 bases). CDR3 size: 15 residues. V was pared by 5 bases and J by 5 bases, with 18 bases between. Germline values: CDR1 MNHEY, CDR2 SVGEGT. In DNA form, the CDR3 reads TGTGCCAGCAGTACTGGGGGCACCCGGCGGGAGACCCAGTACTTC. Its translation: CASSTGGTRRETQYF.

This clonotype is categorized as medium-sized. The rearrangement uses TRBV30 and TRBJ2-1, with D unclear. V was pared by 5 bases and J by 5 bases, with 4 bases between. The CDR3 sequence is 10 residues long. Germline CDR1 GTSNPN, CDR2 SVGIG (reference sequence). The CDR3 DNA follows: TGTGCCTGGGGAAACAATGAGCAGTTCTTC. Translation gives CAWGNNEQFF.

Notes on this clonotype: Relative to the germline gene, one junction end is altered; a read error may explain this. The V gene is TRBV14, the J gene TRBJ2-3, with D unresolved. With the DNA end fitting TRBJ1-5 better, the J assignment may be wrong. Per germline, CDR1 SGHDN and CDR2 FVKESK. The CDR3 consists of 13 residues. Here the CDR3 reads CASGQGGGRTQHF. The CDR3 DNA sequence: TGTGCCAGCGGCCAAGGTGGAGGGAGGACGCAGCATTTT.

The chain employs TRBV20-1 and TRBJ2-3; 9 nucleotides line up with TRBD2. Looked up from germline, CDR1 is DFQATT and CDR2 is SNEGSKA (reference sequence). Unmatched junction bases numbered 10, after V lost 6 bases and J lost 6 bases. This CDR3 has 14 amino acids. CDR3 coding DNA: TGCAGTGCCGGTTTAGCGGGAGCGACGGATACGCAGTATTTT. The encoded protein is CSAGLAGATDTQYF.

This clonotype was picked up many times. The J gene is TRBJ1-1, the V gene TRBV2; no definite D call. The CDR3 loop spans 11 amino acids. Trimming stripped 8 bases from V and 2 bases from J, with 6 bases between. In germline, CDR1 is SNHLY, CDR2 FYNNEI. This chain's CDR3 is CASGVNTEAFF. Written as DNA, the CDR3 is TGTGCCAGCGGGGTCAACACTGAAGCTTTCTTT.

This clonotype has at least ten counts. The CDR3 nucleotides read TGTGCCACCGGGACAGGGGGGATGAATCAGCCCCAGCATTTT. The encoded protein is CATGTGGMNQPQHF. The chain links TRBV24-1 to TRBJ1-5, with 11 bases lining up with TRBD1. This CDR3 region has 14 residues. Germline CDR1 is KGHDR and CDR2 is SFDVKD. With 9 bases clipped from V and 4 bases from J, the junction kept 4 bases outside the gene matches.

At least ten counts were recorded for this clonotype. The chain links TRBV30 to TRBJ1-5; D not certain. V was pared by 3 bases and J by 2 bases, with 14 bases between. Germline V gene sequence: CDR1 GTSNPN, CDR2 SVGIG (reference sequence). CDR3 length equals 15 residues. Here the CDR3 reads CAWRGGLEGNQPQHF. The CDR3 nucleotides read TGTGCCTGGAGGGGTGGATTGGAGGGCAATCAGCCCCAGCATTTT.

At least ten counts were recorded for this clonotype. The chain recombines TRBV29-1 with TRBJ2-7; D is ambiguous. The CDR3 is made up of 14 amino acids. V gave up 3 bases and J gave up 1 base, with 13 bases separating them. Germline loops: CDR1 SQVTM, CDR2 ANQGSEA. The CDR3 DNA is TGCAGCGTTGAGGTCAGTATGGGGTCCTACGAGCAGTACTTC. The encoded protein is CSVEVSMGSYEQYF.

This clonotype was counted at least ten times. V gene TRBV20-1 combines with J gene TRBJ2-3; no firm D call. The CDR3 runs to 11 residues. The V gene's germline CDR1 is DFQATT and CDR2 SNEGSKA (reference sequence). With 6 bases removed from V and 1 base from J, the gap between germline ends came to 5 bases. The DNA for the CDR3 is TGCAGTGCCCAACGCACAGATACGCAGTATTTT. Its translation is CSAQRTDTQYF.

Points on this clonotype: One end of the junction is discordant with germline, which a read error may explain. The chain couples TRBV20-1 to TRBJ2-7, with TRBD1 matching over 9 bases. There are 12 residues in the CDR3. Per germline, CDR1 DFQATT and CDR2 SNEGSKA (reference sequence). CDR3 protein: CSAGTGPYEQHF. The CDR3 nucleotides read TGCAGTGCGGGGACAGGGCCATACGAGCAGCACTTC.

Of note for this clonotype: One base away lies a much larger clone, so this may be a sequencing read error. The rearrangement links TRBV4-1 to TRBJ2-2; no definite D call. V lost 3 bases and J lost 10, with 15 bases in between. Germline CDR1 reads MGHRA; CDR2 reads YSYEKL. The CDR3 totals 14 residues. CDR3 DNA: TGCGCCAGCAGCCAGGCTGTGGCTGGCGAGGAGCTGTTTTTT. Translating it yields CASSQAVAGEELFF.

This clonotype was seen repeatedly, ten times or more. The chain carries TRBV21-1 and TRBJ2-1; TRBD2 was called by the table and not checked on the DNA. TRBV21-1 counts as a pseudogene. The CDR3 contains 20 residues. CDR3 residues: CASNLTQFRDELSSYNEQFF. The CDR3 DNA follows: TGTGCCAGCAACCTCACCCAATTCCGGGACGAGCTCAGCTCCTACAATGAGCAGTTCTTC.

The chain uses TRBV29-1 and TRBJ1-5; 8 nucleotides agree with TRBD1. The CDR3 totals 13 residues. The trim removed 7 bases at V and 6 bases at J, leaving 8 bases unmatched. Germline CDR1 reads SQVTM; CDR2 reads ANQGSEA. The CDR3 DNA follows: TGCAGCGCGGGACAGGCTCTAAGTCAGCCCCAGCATTTT. Protein sequence: CSAGQALSQPQHF.

This clonotype was seen many times. J is TRBJ2-1 and V is TRBV6-6, with TRBD2 as a possible D gene (6 bases). The CDR3 contains 15 residues. Between the trimmed V and J ends, which lost 2 bases and 9 bases, there was a span of 17 bases. CDR1 is MNHNY, CDR2 SVGAGI, per germline (reference sequence). The CDR3 coding sequence is TGTGCCAGCAGTTACAGGGAGGCCGGGGAAGGTGAGCAGTTCTTC. It yields the protein CASSYREAGEGEQFF.

This clonotype was detected ten times or more. This chain uses TRBV24-1 with TRBJ2-1, with a weak D call TRBD2 (5 bases). Deletions cut 1 base from V and 0 bases from J, with 6 bases between. This CDR3 region has 15 residues. From germline, CDR1 is KGHDR and CDR2 SFDVKD. The CDR3 region has the DNA TGTGCCACCAGTGATTTTGGGAGCTCCTACAATGAGCAGTTCTTC. Amino acids: CATSDFGSSYNEQFF.

This clonotype was recorded at least ten times. This rearrangement joins TRBV7-9 to TRBJ1-5; no reliable D call. Germline V lookup: CDR1 SEHNR, CDR2 FQNEAQ (reference sequence). The CDR3 covers 12 residues. Trimming cost V 6 bases and J 5 bases, with 8 bases left between them. The CDR3 spells CASRVGDQPQHF. DNA of the CDR3: TGTGCCAGCAGAGTCGGGGATCAGCCCCAGCATTTT.

Ten or more counts support this clonotype. The chain carries TRBV25-1 and TRBJ2-3; D may be TRBD1 or TRBD2 (6 bases each). Germline V gives CDR1 MGHDK, CDR2 SYGVNS. V lost 3 bases and J lost 3, with 10 bases in between. The CDR3 is made up of 14 amino acids. The CDR3 spells CASSDQGRTDTQYF. CDR3 coding DNA: TGTGCCAGCAGTGACCAGGGGAGGACAGATACGCAGTATTTT.

This clonotype occurred many times. This chain joins TRBV6-2 or TRBV6-3 and TRBJ2-1; D gene ambiguous. The CDR3 is made up of 16 amino acids. Germline CDR1 is MNHEY and CDR2 is SVGEGT. The ends were cut back, 2 bases at V and 5 bases at J, with 16 bases in the middle. The CDR3 DNA reads as TGTGCCAGCAGTTACCCTAGGGTTGGGCGGAACAATGAGCAGTTCTTC. Protein product: CASSYPRVGRNNEQFF.

In this sample, this clonotype turned up many times. The chain recombines TRBV11-2 with TRBJ2-1, with a possible D match to TRBD2 (6 bases). CDR1 SGHAT and CDR2 FQNNGV come from the germline V gene. V dropped 0 bases and J dropped 0 bases, with 9 bases sitting between them. The CDR3 consists of 16 residues. The CDR3 spells CASSLDPGSSYNEQFF. The CDR3 DNA is TGTGCCAGCAGCTTAGACCCCGGGAGCTCCTACAATGAGCAGTTCTTC.